This T cell receptor (beta chain) was recovered during a study of T cells in Graves' hyperthyroidism and ophthalmopathy. Notes on the study in general: Ophthalmopathy prediction by the model preceded onset by a median about 6.3 months. Most thyroid clonotypes expanded above 0.001 appeared in blood too.

Uncontrolled infection, other autoimmune disease, pregnancy or lactation led to exclusion. Researchers took RNA transcripts and amplified the TCR beta CDR3 regions from them. In the first-round RT-PCR of the TCR CDR3, the HTBI primer set was used. TCRdb redid the calling of the multiplex PCR reads with MiXCR, one entry per CDR3 protein. The table has under 400,000 distinct CDR3 sequences, 15% to 20% seen once. This clonotype was recorded many times. Its antigen is still unknown. This may come from a read error, since a much larger clone is one base off. The V segment lost 0 bases and the J segment 1 base; nucleotides outside the gene matches: 0. This CDR3 has 15 residues. Per the germline V gene, CDR1 is SGDLS and CDR2 is YYNGEE.

This chain joins TRBV9 and TRBJ2-2, with 7 bases matching TRBD2. The receptor was isolated from a woman aged 40 to 50 with Graves' ophthalmopathy. Sequencing was performed on blood. CDR3 coding DNA: TGTGCCAGCAGCGTAGCGGGAGGGAACACCGGGGAGCTGTTTTTT. As protein: CASSVAGGNTGELFF.